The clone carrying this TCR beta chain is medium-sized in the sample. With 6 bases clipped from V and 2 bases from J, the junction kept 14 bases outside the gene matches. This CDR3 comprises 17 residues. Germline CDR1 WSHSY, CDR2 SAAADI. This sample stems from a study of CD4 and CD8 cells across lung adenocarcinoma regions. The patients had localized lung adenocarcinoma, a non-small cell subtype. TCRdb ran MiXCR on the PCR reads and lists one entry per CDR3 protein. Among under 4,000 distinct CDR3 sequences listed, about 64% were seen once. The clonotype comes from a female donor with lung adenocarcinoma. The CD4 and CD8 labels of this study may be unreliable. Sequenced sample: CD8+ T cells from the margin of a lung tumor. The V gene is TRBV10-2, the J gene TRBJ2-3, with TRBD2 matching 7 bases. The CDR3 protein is CASRGGAGRGNTDTQYF. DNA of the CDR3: TGCGCCAGCAGAGGTGGTGCAGGGCGGGGGAACACAGATACGCAGTATTTT.